This T cell receptor (beta chain) was recovered during a study of beta chain features in type 1 diabetes. Study summary: Patient and healthy donor groups were alike in age, gender and cell yields.

cDNA synthesis used the whole RNA isolate, giving expressed TCRB sequences. Generated by immunoSEQ multiplex PCR, the TCRdb table keeps only in-frame clones and is missing some. This table has roughly 290,000 clones, 7.5% to 9.5% appearing once. CDR3 length: 14 residues. In its sample, this clone was seen a few times. Its cognate antigen is unknown. Findings and limits, study-wide: Among patients with Type 1 diabetes, TCRB CDR3s were moderately but significantly shorter in every one of the four CD4+ subsets.

Sequenced material: central memory CD4+ T cells from blood. The receptor was isolated from a woman between 18 and 29 years old in good health. The rearrangement joins TRBV21-1 to TRBJ2-3; the listed D gene, TRBD1, was not tested against the DNA. TRBV21-1 counts as a pseudogene. DNA for the CDR3: TGTGCCAGCAGCAGGGGGCTCGGCGCAGATACGCAGTATTTT. Its protein product is CASSRGLGADTQYF.